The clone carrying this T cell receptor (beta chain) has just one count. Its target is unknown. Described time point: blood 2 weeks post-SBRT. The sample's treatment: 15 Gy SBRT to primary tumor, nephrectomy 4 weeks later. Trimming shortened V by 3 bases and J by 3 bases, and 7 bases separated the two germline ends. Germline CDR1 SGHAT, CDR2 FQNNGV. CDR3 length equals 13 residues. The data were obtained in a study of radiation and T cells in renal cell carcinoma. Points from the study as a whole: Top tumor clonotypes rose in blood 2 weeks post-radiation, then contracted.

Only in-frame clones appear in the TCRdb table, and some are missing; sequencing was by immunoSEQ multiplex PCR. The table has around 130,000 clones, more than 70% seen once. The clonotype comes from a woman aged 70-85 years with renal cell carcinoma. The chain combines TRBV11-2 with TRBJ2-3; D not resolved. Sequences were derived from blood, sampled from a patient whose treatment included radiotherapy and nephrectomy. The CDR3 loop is CASSFERTDTQYF. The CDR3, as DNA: TGTGCCAGCAGCTTCGAACGGACAGATACGCAGTATTTT.